The rows below give T cell receptor beta chains drawn from one sample of a study of beta chain features in type 1 diabetes. Some clones are missing from TCRdb's copy, which holds only in-frame ones; the method was immunoSEQ multiplex PCR. The sample records 600,000 or so clones, around 12% being singletons. Sequenced input: naive CD4+ T cells from blood. Receptors were obtained from a man aged 30-40 years with type 1 diabetes. Both conserved end residues are part of each CDR3. A D gene is named only where the DNA matches it firmly. Clone size is not always given. Where it is, it says once, few, many or a class for expanded clones.

size,V,J,D,CDR3,DNA
few,TRBV28,TRBJ2-7,TRBD1,CASSPKDRGFVQYF,TGTGCCAGCAGTCCCAAGGACAGGGGGTTTGTGCAGTACTTC
NA,TRBV11-2,TRBJ2-5,NA,CASSLVSGKETQYF,TGTGCCAGCAGCTTAGTCTCAGGGAAAGAGACCCAGTACTTC
NA,TRBV5-6,TRBJ2-1,TRBD2,CASSRRLAGGVYNEQFF,TGTGCCAGCAGCCGGCGACTAGCGGGGGGAGTATACAATGAGCAGTTCTTC
few,TRBV7-9,TRBJ2-7,NA,CASNLGGESYEQYF,TGTGCCAGCAACCTTGGAGGAGAGTCCTACGAGCAGTACTTC
NA,TRBV2,TRBJ2-3,NA,CASSEQPTDTQYF,TGTGCCAGCAGTGAACAGCCCACAGATACGCAGTATTTT
NA,TRBV18,TRBJ1-2,TRBD1,CASSPRGQAIVDGYTF,TGTGCCAGCTCACCTCGCGGACAGGCAATAGTTGATGGCTACACCTTC
few,TRBV7-3,TRBJ2-3,TRBD2,CASSLGTSSVQYF,TGTGCCAGCAGCTTAGGGACTAGCTCGGTGCAGTATTTT
NA,TRBV9,TRBJ2-7,NA,CASSSPGRSYEQYF,TGTGCCAGCAGCTCCCCGGGACGAAGCTACGAGCAGTACTTC
few,TRBV7-9,TRBJ2-3,NA,CASSNAGDTDTQYF,TGTGCCAGCAGCAATGCAGGGGACACAGATACGCAGTATTTT
few,TRBV5-1,TRBJ2-7,TRBD1,CASRPLQGAYEQYF,TGCGCCAGCAGACCGTTACAGGGGGCCTACGAGCAGTACTTC
NA,TRBV7-2,TRBJ2-3,TRBD2,CASGAGTTLFSTDTQYF,TGTGCCAGCGGGGCCGGGACTACGCTATTTTCCACAGATACGCAGTATTTT
NA,TRBV27,TRBJ2-3,TRBD1,CASSSGQGVGDTQYF,TGTGCCAGCAGTTCGGGACAGGGCGTTGGAGATACGCAGTATTTT
few,TRBV29-1,TRBJ2-5,NA,CSVAPNQETQYF,TGCAGCGTTGCACCAAACCAAGAGACCCAGTACTTC
few,TRBV7-7,TRBJ2-1,TRBD2,CASSLAGRHNEQFF,TGTGCTAGCAGCTTAGCGGGACGGCACAATGAGCAGTTCTTC
few,TRBV7-8,TRBJ2-7,TRBD1,CASSRNRDRGHEQYF,TGTGCCAGCAGCCGAAACCGGGACAGGGGCCACGAGCAGTACTTC
few,TRBV4-2,TRBJ2-2,NA,CASSQLLGRDTGELFF,TGTGCCAGCAGCCAACTCCTAGGGCGGGACACCGGGGAGCTGTTTTTT
few,TRBV11-2,TRBJ2-3,NA,CASSLNRDIAADTQYF,TGTGCCAGCAGCCTAAACCGGGACATTGCCGCAGATACGCAGTATTTT
NA,TRBV5-1,TRBJ2-1,NA,CASSLVSGGFYNEQFF,TGCGCCAGCAGCTTGGTGTCCGGGGGCTTCTACAATGAGCAGTTCTTC
few,TRBV2,TRBJ2-3,TRBD1,CASSLQGGITDTQYF,TGTGCCAGCAGTCTACAGGGGGGAATCACAGATACGCAGTATTTT
NA,TRBV12-5,TRBJ2-7,NA,CASGLPTGYEQYF,TGTGCTAGTGGTTTGCCGACAGGTTACGAGCAGTACTTC
NA,TRBV5-4,TRBJ2-5,TRBD1,CASSTRTGWTETQYF,TGTGCCAGCAGTACCAGGACAGGGTGGACGGAGACCCAGTACTTC
few,TRBV18,TRBJ2-2,NA,CASSYDRKGTGELFF,TGTGCCAGCTCGTACGACAGAAAAGGGACCGGGGAGCTGTTTTTT
NA,TRBV4-2,TRBJ2-3,NA,CASSQVTGADTDTQYF,TGTGCCAGCAGCCAAGTGACGGGGGCTGACACAGATACGCAGTATTTT
NA,TRBV9,TRBJ2-1,TRBD2,CASSVGGGANEQFF,TGTGCCAGCAGCGTAGGCGGGGGGGCTAATGAGCAGTTCTTC
few,TRBV7-2,TRBJ2-1,TRBD2,CASSRTSGGHNEQFF,TGTGCCAGCAGCCGGACTAGCGGGGGGCACAATGAGCAGTTCTTC
NA,TRBV28,TRBJ2-7,TRBD1,CASSSWDSGTYEQYF,TGTGCCAGCAGCAGCTGGGACAGTGGGACCTACGAGCAGTACTTC
NA,TRBV7-2,TRBJ2-1,TRBD1,CASSYGDRDNEQFF,TGTGCCAGCAGCTACGGGGACAGGGACAATGAGCAGTTCTTC
few,TRBV6-6,TRBJ2-7,TRBD1,CASSSGTDSSYEQYF,TGTGCCAGCAGTTCCGGGACAGACAGCTCCTACGAGCAGTACTTC
few,TRBV4-3,TRBJ2-7,TRBD1,CASSRDRSYEQYF,TGCGCCAGCAGCCGGGACAGATCCTACGAGCAGTACTTC
few,TRBV2,TRBJ2-2,TRBD1,CASTDRGNTGELFF,TGTGCCAGCACGGACAGGGGGAACACCGGGGAGCTGTTTTTT
NA,TRBV4-3,TRBJ1-5,NA,CASSQDLTAGRWPQHF,TGCGCCAGCAGCCAAGATTTAACGGCAGGGAGGTGGCCCCAGCATTTT
NA,TRBV6-5,TRBJ1-1,NA,CASSYGRRGQGTEAFF,TGTGCCAGCAGTTACGGTAGGCGGGGGCAAGGTACTGAAGCTTTCTTT
few,TRBV4-2,TRBJ1-5,NA,CASSQGVQPQHF,TGTGCCAGCAGCCAAGGGGTTCAGCCCCAGCATTTT
few,TRBV5-4,TRBJ1-2,NA,CASSLSGEINYGYTF,TGTGCCAGCAGCTTGTCCGGGGAAATAAACTATGGCTACACCTTC
NA,TRBV14,TRBJ2-7,NA,CASSLQTPHEQYF,TGTGCCAGCAGCCTCCAAACACCCCACGAGCAGTACTTC
NA,TRBV10-3,TRBJ2-5,NA,CAISDRQSETQYF,TGTGCCATCAGTGATAGACAGTCCGAGACCCAGTACTTC
NA,TRBV5-1,TRBJ2-2,TRBD2,CASSWGLAGALTGELFF,TGCGCCAGCAGTTGGGGACTAGCGGGGGCCCTGACCGGGGAGCTGTTTTTT
few,TRBV6-5,TRBJ2-5,NA,CASSYDAMQGMETQYF,TGTGCCAGCAGTTACGACGCGATGCAGGGGATGGAGACCCAGTACTTC
few,TRBV27,TRBJ2-2,NA,CASSLRVKGGELFF,TGTGCCAGCAGTTTACGGGTAAAAGGCGGGGAGCTGTTTTTT
few,TRBV9,TRBJ1-1,NA,CASSPSTENTEAFF,TGTGCCAGCAGCCCATCGACAGAGAACACTGAAGCTTTCTTT
few,TRBV9,TRBJ1-1,NA,CASSVVPQAAANTEAFF,TGTGCCAGCAGCGTAGTACCCCAGGCAGCTGCGAACACTGAAGCTTTCTTT
NA,TRBV30,TRBJ2-3,NA,CAWRRTAADTQYF,TGTGCCTGGAGGCGGACAGCCGCCGATACGCAGTATTTT
NA,TRBV18,TRBJ2-3,NA,CASSPQDGATDTQYF,TGTGCCAGCTCCCCCCAGGACGGGGCCACAGATACGCAGTATTTT
NA,TRBV7-2,TRBJ2-3,TRBD2,CATRGGTSGGTDTQYF,TGTGCCACCAGAGGGGGAACTAGCGGGGGCACAGATACGCAGTATTTT
NA,TRBV27,TRBJ2-5,NA,CASSLLGEETQYF,TGTGCCAGCAGTTTATTAGGGGAAGAGACCCAGTACTTC
NA,TRBV20-1,TRBJ2-3,NA,CSARYGDTQYF,TGCAGTGCTAGATATGGGGATACGCAGTATTTT
NA,TRBV19,TRBJ1-1,TRBD1,CASSIGRGSTEAFF,TGTGCCAGTAGTATCGGCAGGGGGTCCACTGAAGCTTTCTTT
few,TRBV4-3,TRBJ2-6,NA,CASTEWGGANVLTF,TGCGCCAGCACAGAGTGGGGTGGGGCCAACGTCCTGACTTTC
few,TRBV9,TRBJ1-2,NA,CASSVVGGGGYTF,TGTGCCAGCAGCGTAGTAGGCGGGGGTGGCTACACCTTC
few,TRBV7-2,TRBJ1-1,TRBD1,CASSLTGYYVGEAFF,TGTGCCAGCAGCTTGACAGGGTATTATGTTGGTGAAGCTTTCTTT
NA,TRBV7-7,TRBJ2-1,NA,CASSLAVGFNEQFF,TGTGCTAGCAGCTTAGCAGTAGGATTTAATGAGCAGTTCTTC
few,TRBV7-6,TRBJ2-3,TRBD1,CASRRTGVTDTQYF,TGTGCCAGCAGGCGGACAGGGGTCACAGATACGCAGTATTTT
few,TRBV4-3,TRBJ1-3,NA,CASSQDQRILYF,TGCGCCAGCAGCCAAGATCAGAGGATTCTGTATTTT